The 17 T cell receptor beta chains given below trace back to one sample, sequenced in a study of T cell responses to AZD1222 COVID-19 vaccine. Assay: immunoSEQ multiplex PCR; the TCRdb copy retains only in-frame clones and omits some. Found here are 130,000 to 150,000 clones, under 95% of them singletons; the top ten hold less than 2%. This material consisted of peripheral blood, taken on day 0 of AZD1222 vaccination. The receptors were gathered from an adult in good health.

This clone was picked up one time. V is TRBV9 and J is TRBJ2-5, with D tentatively TRBD1 (5 bases). V gave up 2 bases and J gave up 10 bases, with 15 bases separating them. Germline V lookup: CDR1 SGDLS, CDR2 YYNGEE. This CDR3 is built from 13 residues. CDR3 protein: CASSVARGQVQYF. CDR3 nucleotide sequence: TGTGCCAGCAGCGTTGCTAGGGGTCAGGTCCAGTACTTC.

The V call is TRBV10-1, the J call TRBJ1-1; 11 nucleotides match TRBD1. This CDR3 region has 15 residues. Germline assignment: CDR1 WNHNN and CDR2 SYGVQD (reference sequence). The V gene end was trimmed by 6 bases and the J gene end by 4 bases; junction bases not matched to a gene: 7. This chain's CDR3 is CASSGTGTGGTEAFF. In nucleotides, the CDR3 is TGCGCCAGCAGCGGGACCGGGACAGGGGGCACTGAAGCTTTCTTT.

The J gene is TRBJ1-2, the V gene TRBV20-1; D is unclear. This CDR3 is built from 11 residues. The germline V gene has CDR1 DFQATT and CDR2 SNEGSKA (reference sequence). The germline V and J ends were trimmed by 5 bases and 0 bases, with 4 bases remaining between them. CDR3 nucleotide sequence: TGCAGTGCTGGAGCTAACTATGGCTACACCTTC. Protein product: CSAGANYGYTF.

This chain connects TRBV23-1 to TRBJ1-2; D perhaps matches TRBD1 (6 bases). TRBV23-1 is marked as an open reading frame, function uncertain. The V gene lost 4 bases and the J gene lost 7 bases, with 16 bases spanning the gap. The CDR3 runs to 14 residues. CDR3 amino acids: CASSRLQGSRGYTF. The CDR3 bases are TGCGCCAGCAGTCGATTACAGGGATCTCGTGGCTACACCTTC.

This clone appeared a single time. The chain is built from TRBV4-1 and TRBJ2-7; 10 nucleotides line up with TRBD2. V lost 4 bases, J lost 3 bases, and 6 bases stayed unmatched. The CDR3 length is 15 residues. Germline V gene sequence: CDR1 MGHRA, CDR2 YSYEKL. CDR3 coding DNA: TGCGCCAGCAGCCGGACTAGCGGAGCGAACTACGAGCAGTACTTC. This gives the protein CASSRTSGANYEQYF.

The gene calls are TRBV7-2 and TRBJ2-7; no clear D. The CDR3 loop spans 13 amino acids. The germline V gene encodes CDR1 SGHTA and CDR2 FQGNSA. The ends were cut back, 3 bases at V and 2 bases at J, with 8 bases in the middle. CDR3 region: CASSFGTAYEQYF. CDR3 nucleotides: TGTGCCAGCAGCTTTGGCACGGCCTACGAGCAGTACTTC.

The rearrangement uses TRBV21-1 and TRBJ1-1; the table calls TRBD1, which could not be checked here. TRBV21-1 is a pseudogene locus. The CDR3 covers 17 residues. The CDR3 sequence: CASSKPPGQTSAGWAFF. The CDR3 coding sequence is TGTGCCAGCAGCAAACCCCCAGGACAAACGTCGGCTGGCTGGGCTTTCTTT.

The CDR3 DNA follows: TGTGCCAGCAGTTTATGGGATGGTGCAGGCCCAGATACGCAGTATTTT. This gives the protein CASSLWDGAGPDTQYF. This chain links TRBV27 with TRBJ2-3; the D is unclear. CDR1 and CDR2 (germline): MNHEY, SMNVEV (reference sequence). Trimming took off 1 base at V and 4 bases at J, with 15 bases between the two ends. This CDR3 contains 16 residues.

The chain recombines TRBV5-4 with TRBJ1-3; no clear D. This CDR3 contains 12 residues. Germline V gives CDR1 SGHNT, CDR2 YYREEE (reference sequence). Trimming removed 1 base at V and 4 bases at J, with 3 bases between. CDR3 DNA sequence: TGTGCCAGCAGCTTGCGCGGAAACACCATATATTTT. This encodes CASSLRGNTIYF.

J is TRBJ1-6 and V is TRBV3-1 (or the pseudogene TRBV3-2); D not resolved. V shed 8 bases and J shed 4 bases, with 3 bases lying between them. Germline V gene lookup returns CDR1 LGHDT and CDR2 YNNKEL (reference sequence). The CDR3 loop spans 11 amino acids. The CDR3 DNA reads as TGTGCCAGCGGGTATAATTCACCCCTCCACTTT. Translated: CASGYNSPLHF.

The rearrangement links TRBV30 to TRBJ1-5, with no clear D. Trimming took 2 bases from V and 3 from J, leaving 14 bases between them. The CDR3 has 15 residues. Germline CDR1 reads GTSNPN; CDR2 reads SVGIG (reference sequence). CDR3 coding DNA: TGTGCCTGGAGTAGACGAGGGTGGCTCAATCAGCCCCAGCATTTT. Translated, it gives CAWSRRGWLNQPQHF.

The chain joins TRBV2 to TRBJ1-4, with 7 bases lining up with TRBD1. The V gene end was trimmed by 6 bases and the J gene end by 5 bases; junction bases not matched to a gene: 9. Per germline, CDR1 SNHLY and CDR2 FYNNEI. CDR3 length equals 15 residues. In DNA, the CDR3 is TGTGCCAGCAGAGATCAGGGGGGGCCAAATGAAAAACTGTTTTTT. It encodes CASRDQGGPNEKLFF.

The V call is TRBV27, the J call TRBJ2-1; weak D call: TRBD2 (6 bases). Germline-derived CDR1 and CDR2 are MNHEY and SMNVEV (reference sequence). V shed 3 bases and J shed 4 bases, with 16 bases lying between them. This CDR3 has 16 amino acids. The CDR3 region has the DNA TGTGCCAGCAGTTTCCTGTTGGCGGGACCATACAATGAGCAGTTCTTC. It translates to CASSFLLAGPYNEQFF.

This chain uses TRBV11-2 with TRBJ1-1; TRBD1 might be the D (5 bases). Germline V gives CDR1 SGHAT, CDR2 FQNNGV. CDR3 length: 14 residues. With 5 bases removed from V and 2 bases from J, the gap between germline ends came to 12 bases. The CDR3 sequence: CASSPVQGNTEAFF. CDR3 nucleotides: TGTGCCAGCAGCCCAGTGCAGGGAAACACTGAAGCTTTCTTT. Full variable domain (outside the CDR3, taken from reference TRBV11-2 and TRBJ1-1): EAGVAQSPRYKIIEKRQSVAFWCNPISGHATLYWYQQILGQGPKLLIQFQNNGVVDDSQLPKDRFSAERLKGVDSTLKIQPAKLEDSAVYLCASSPVQGNTEAFFGQGTRLTVV.

This sequence joins TRBV28 and TRBJ2-1; the D is unclear. CDR1 and CDR2 from the germline V gene are MDHEN and SYDVKM. The CDR3 spans 15 residues. V was pared by 7 bases and J by 4 bases, with 17 bases between. The CDR3 loop reads CASKWAPALYNEQFF. CDR3 bases: TGTGCCAGCAAGTGGGCCCCCGCCCTTTACAATGAGCAGTTCTTC.

The genes are TRBV5-4 and TRBJ2-5; D remains unclear. The V gene's germline CDR1 is SGHNT and CDR2 YYREEE (reference sequence). CDR3 length: 14 residues. Trimming stripped 4 bases from V and 2 bases from J, with 12 bases between. CDR3 sequence: CASSPQYGQETQYF. The CDR3 DNA sequence: TGTGCCAGCAGCCCACAGTACGGGCAAGAGACCCAGTACTTC.

This chain uses TRBV21-1 with TRBJ1-1. TRBV21-1 is given as a pseudogene. The CDR3 is made up of 13 amino acids. CDR3 amino acids: CASSKVGNTEAFF. The CDR3 DNA sequence: TGTGCCAGCAGCAAAGTGGGGAACACTGAAGCTTTCTTT.